This is a list of T cell receptor beta chains from one sample in a study of OX40 agonist ivuxolimab in advanced cancers. Produced via immunoSEQ multiplex PCR; TCRdb's table is partial and in-frame only. This sample has roughly 80,000 clones, with about 80% found just once. Sample: CD4+ or CD8+ T cells sorted from blood, taken in a trial of the OX40 agonist ivuxolimab. These receptors all stem from an adult with an advanced solid tumor such as melanoma, head and neck, liver or kidney cancer. Each CDR3 is given with its conserved first and last residue. A D gene is named only where the DNA matches it firmly. The listing skips clone size in some rows; elsewhere it reads once, few, many or a size class.

TGCGCCAGCAGCAGCACAGGGGAACAAAGGCAGTACTTC,CASSSTGEQRQYF,TRBD1,TRBV5-1,TRBJ2-7,.
TGTGCCAGCAGTTTATCAGGGACAATGAACACTGAAGCTTTCTTT,CASSLSGTMNTEAFF,.,TRBV27,TRBJ1-1,.
TGTGCCAGCAGCCCGACCGAGCCGGCAACTAATGAAAAACTGTTTTTT,CASSPTEPATNEKLFF,.,TRBV9,TRBJ1-4,.
TGTGCCAGCAGTTACGATGGGGGTGTTAACACCATATATTTT,CASSYDGGVNTIYF,.,TRBV6-6,TRBJ1-3,.
TGTGCCAGCAGCCAAGGATTGGGTGAAGCTTTCTTT,CASSQGLGEAFF,.,TRBV11-2,TRBJ1-1,few
TGTGCCAGCAGCTTGGCCGGGGCAGCTCAACGCACCGGGGAGCTGTTTTTT,CASSLAGAAQRTGELFF,.,TRBV5-6,TRBJ2-2,.
TGCAGCGTTCGTGGGAACACTGAAGCTTTCTTT,CSVRGNTEAFF,.,TRBV29-1,TRBJ1-1,.
TGTGCCAGCAGTTACTCGACCGACATACCCTACGAGCAGTACTTC,CASSYSTDIPYEQYF,.,TRBV6-5,TRBJ2-7,.
TGTGCCAGCAGCCCAGACTGGACGCAAGAGACCCAGTACTTC,CASSPDWTQETQYF,.,TRBV7-3,TRBJ2-5,.
TGTGCCAGTAGTAGCAGGGTCGTAACCCCAGATACGCAGTATTTT,CASSSRVVTPDTQYF,.,TRBV19,TRBJ2-3,.
TGTGCCAGCAGCTTGGACGGTGGGGGCTCACCCCTCCACTTT,CASSLDGGGSPLHF,.,TRBV28,TRBJ1-6,.
TGCGCCAGCAGCTTGACAACCGGGCCTAGCAGTTATGAGCAGTTCTTC,CASSLTTGPSSYEQFF,.,TRBV5-1,TRBJ2-1,.
TGTGCCAGCAGCTTAGGGGGCCAAGAGACCCAGTACTTC,CASSLGGQETQYF,.,TRBV11-2,TRBJ2-5,.
TGTGCCAGCAGCGTAGGATCCCTCTCTGGAAACACCATATATTTT,CASSVGSLSGNTIYF,.,TRBV9,TRBJ1-3,.
TGTGCCAGCAGTTACACAAACTCCTACAATGAGCAGTTCTTC,CASSYTNSYNEQFF,.,TRBV6-5,TRBJ2-1,.
TGCGCCAGCACCGACGGGACCCCGGGGGATACGCAGTATTTT,CASTDGTPGDTQYF,.,TRBV10-2,TRBJ2-3,few
TGTGCCAGCAGCTTAGTGGGCGGGAGCGGGAATGAGCAGTTCTTC,CASSLVGGSGNEQFF,TRBD2,TRBV7-9,TRBJ2-1,.
TGTGCCAGCAGTTACGCCCAGGGCGATGAGCAGTTCTTC,CASSYAQGDEQFF,.,TRBV6-5,TRBJ2-1,.
TGCGCCAGCAGCCAAGGTTCGATCCAAGAGACCCAGTACTTC,CASSQGSIQETQYF,.,TRBV4-1,TRBJ2-5,.
TGTGCCAGCAGTCTAGCGGGAGGCGCCTACGAGCAGTACTTC,CASSLAGGAYEQYF,TRBD2,TRBV27,TRBJ2-7,.
TGTGCCAGCAGTTTATCGCCGTTGAGCACAGATACGCAGTATTTT,CASSLSPLSTDTQYF,.,TRBV27,TRBJ2-3,once
TGTGCCAGCAGTCCCGAGAACACCGGGGAGCTGTTTTTT,CASSPENTGELFF,.,TRBV6-4,TRBJ2-2,once
TGTGCCATCAGTGACGTTCTAGCGGGAGGTTCCTACGAGCAGTACTTC,CAISDVLAGGSYEQYF,TRBD2,TRBV10-3,TRBJ2-7,.
TGTGCCAGTAGCCTCATCCGGCCAGATACGCAGTATTTT,CASSLIRPDTQYF,.,TRBV19,TRBJ2-3,.
TGTGCCAGCAGCGTAGACCCCACCAGCGGACTCACAGATACGCAGTATTTT,CASSVDPTSGLTDTQYF,.,TRBV9,TRBJ2-3,.
TGTGCCAGCAGACTAGCGGAACATATAACCTACGAGCAGTACTTC,CASRLAEHITYEQYF,TRBD2,TRBV27,TRBJ2-7,.
TGCGCCAGCAGCGAAGGCCGGGGGACCTACGAGCAGTACTTC,CASSEGRGTYEQYF,.,TRBV4-1,TRBJ2-7,.
TGTGCCAGTAGTGGGGCCCTGGGGGATCCCGGGGAGCTGTTTTTT,CASSGALGDPGELFF,.,TRBV19,TRBJ2-2,.
TGTGCCAGCAGCGCCGGGACAGGGTGGGCCACAGATACGCAGTATTTT,CASSAGTGWATDTQYF,TRBD1,TRBV27,TRBJ2-3,once
TGTGCCAGCAGTAACACCCCAGGGAACACTGAAGCTTTCTTT,CASSNTPGNTEAFF,.,TRBV7-2,TRBJ1-1,once
TGTGCCAGCAGCGTAGGCGGTGTGGGGGTTGCTGAAGCTTTCTTT,CASSVGGVGVAEAFF,.,TRBV9,TRBJ1-1,.
TGTGCCAGCAGTTCACTTAGGACGGCCGGCACAGATACGCAGTATTTT,CASSSLRTAGTDTQYF,.,TRBV28,TRBJ2-3,.
TGTGCCAGCAGCCCCGACAGGGTAAAATCCAATGAGCAGTTCTTC,CASSPDRVKSNEQFF,TRBD1,TRBV27,TRBJ2-1,.
TGTGCCAGCCCCAATGAGCAGTTCTTC,CASPNEQFF,.,TRBV7-2,TRBJ2-1,.
TGCGCCAGCAGCTCCGGGACTAGCGTATACAATGAGCAGTTCTTC,CASSSGTSVYNEQFF,TRBD2,TRBV5-1,TRBJ2-1,.
TGTGCCAGCAGCTTAGATGGGACAGGGATTGAGCAGTTCTTC,CASSLDGTGIEQFF,TRBD1,TRBV7-9,TRBJ2-1,.
TGTGCCAGCAGCCTTGAACTAGCGGGAGTTGACTACGAGCAGTACTTC,CASSLELAGVDYEQYF,TRBD2,TRBV11-2,TRBJ2-7,.
TGTGCCAGCAGCGAGGTGCCCACGAACACTGAAGCTTTCTTT,CASSEVPTNTEAFF,.,TRBV9,TRBJ1-1,.
TGTGCCAGCAGCTTTTCCCAGGGGAAGTTCTTC,CASSFSQGKFF,.,TRBV7-8,TRBJ2-1,.
TGTGCCAGCAGCGCGGGGACAGGGGGTACTACTGAAGCTTTCTTT,CASSAGTGGTTEAFF,TRBD1,TRBV7-6,TRBJ1-1,.
TGTGCCAGCAGCTTAGCGGCGGTGACTGAAGCTTTCTTT,CASSLAAVTEAFF,.,TRBV7-6,TRBJ1-1,.
TGTGCCAGCAGCCCATATCGAGTCCCGGGGTTAAAAGAGACCCAGTACTTC,CASSPYRVPGLKETQYF,.,TRBV7-8,TRBJ2-5,.
TGTGCCAGCAGCGTAGGACTAGCGGGAGGAACCGGGGAGCTGTTTTTT,CASSVGLAGGTGELFF,TRBD2,TRBV9,TRBJ2-2,.
TGCAGTGCTACGGACCTGAACATTCAGTACTTC,CSATDLNIQYF,.,TRBV20-1,TRBJ2-4,.
TGTGCCAGCAGCTTAGGAGGGTTTGGAACTGAAGCTTTCTTT,CASSLGGFGTEAFF,.,TRBV7-2,TRBJ1-1,.
TGTGCCAGCAGTTTGGCTCTCTACAATGAGCAGTTCTTC,CASSLALYNEQFF,.,TRBV28,TRBJ2-1,.
TGTGCCAGCAGCCCGGTCCCTCAGGGGAGCGCGGCTTTCTTT,CASSPVPQGSAAFF,.,TRBV7-9,TRBJ1-1,.
TGTGCCAGCAGGAGGACAGATACGCAGTATTTT,CASRRTDTQYF,.,TRBV27,TRBJ2-3,.
TGTGCCAGCTCACCGGCGGGACAGCGATACGAGCAGTACTTC,CASSPAGQRYEQYF,.,TRBV18,TRBJ2-7,.